A single sample gave rise to the 30 T cell receptor beta chains below, sequenced in a study of blood T cell repertoires in COVID-19. The data were produced by immunoSEQ multiplex PCR, yet TCRdb's version contains in-frame clones alone and is incomplete. The sample lists about 370,000 clones; 75% to 90% were seen once. The material sequenced was PBMCs or T cells enriched from blood (not recorded which). The receptor set was obtained from a man aged 18 to 29 who had recovered from COVID-19.

The gene calls are TRBV7-3 and TRBJ2-2; the match to TRBD2 covers 11 bases. The length of the CDR3 is 16 residues. V lost 6 bases to trimming and J lost 4 bases; unmatched junction nucleotides: 7. Germline values: CDR1 SGHTA, CDR2 FQGTGA. In DNA, the CDR3 is TGTGCCAGCAGGGGAACTAGCGGGAGTGCCACCGGGGAGCTGTTTTTT. It yields the protein CASRGTSGSATGELFF.

The V gene is TRBV28, the J gene TRBJ1-5; weak D call: TRBD1 (6 bases). Trimming removed 5 bases at V and 3 bases at J, with 14 bases between. CDR1 and CDR2 (germline): MDHEN, SYDVKM. The CDR3 length is 15 residues. This CDR3 reads CASSTSGTLNQPQHF. In nucleotides, the CDR3 is TGTGCCAGCAGTACATCCGGGACACTCAATCAGCCCCAGCATTTT.

The V call is TRBV7-8, the J call TRBJ1-1; tentative D call: TRBD1 (6 bases). The V and J ends lost 6 bases and 1 base respectively, with 12 bases between them. The CDR3 is made up of 14 amino acids. Germline CDR1 and CDR2: SGHVS and FQNEAQ. CDR3: CASSYGTPNTEAFF. The CDR3 nucleotides read TGTGCCAGCAGTTATGGGACACCGAACACTGAAGCTTTCTTT.

The rearrangement uses TRBV5-1 and TRBJ2-7; D is perhaps TRBD1 (5 bases). CDR1 SGHRS and CDR2 YFSETQ come from the germline V gene. Trimming left V 3 bases short and J 0 bases short, with 10 bases between. The CDR3 consists of 14 residues. CDR3 in amino acids: CASSSDSTSYEQYF. The CDR3 coding sequence is TGCGCCAGCAGCTCCGACAGTACCTCCTACGAGCAGTACTTC.

This chain links TRBV6-2 or TRBV6-3 with TRBJ2-3; 9 bases line up with TRBD2. The CDR3 sequence is 16 residues long. The germline V gene has CDR1 MNHEY and CDR2 SVGEGT. V lost 2 bases to trimming and J lost 2 bases; unmatched junction nucleotides: 5. This CDR3 is CASSYEAGGNTDTQYF. CDR3 DNA sequence: TGTGCCAGCAGTTACGAGGCGGGGGGGAACACAGATACGCAGTATTTT.

The chain links TRBV10-3 to TRBJ2-1; D not resolved. Trimming left V 0 bases short and J 3 bases short, with 12 bases between. The CDR3 is 16 amino acids. In germline, CDR1 is ENHRY, CDR2 SYGVKD. CDR3 sequence (DNA): TGTGCCATCAGTGAGTCGAAGAGCTCCGACTACAATGAGCAGTTCTTC. Translated, it gives CAISESKSSDYNEQFF.

The rearrangement uses TRBV5-8 and TRBJ1-1; the D gene is possibly TRBD1 (6 bases). Germline CDR1 and CDR2: SGHTS and YDEGEE. The V end lost 4 bases, the J end lost 3 bases, and 16 bases lay between the germline ends. This CDR3 has 15 amino acids. The CDR3 protein is CASSRLGHGDTEAFF. The DNA for the CDR3 is TGTGCCAGCAGCCGCCTGGGACACGGCGACACTGAAGCTTTCTTT.

The chain recombines TRBV4-1 with TRBJ1-4, with 8 bases identical to TRBD1. With 4 bases clipped from V and 8 bases from J, the junction kept 9 bases outside the gene matches. The CDR3 runs to 15 residues. CDR1 is MGHRA, CDR2 YSYEKL, per germline. The CDR3 loop is CASSLADRGMEKLFF. As DNA, the CDR3 is TGCGCCAGCAGCCTAGCTGACAGGGGTATGGAAAAACTGTTTTTT.

The chain links TRBV4-3 to TRBJ2-1; 12 nucleotides match TRBD2. CDR1 is LGHNA, CDR2 YSLEER, per germline. This CDR3 comprises 16 residues. The V segment lost 0 bases and the J segment 10 bases; nucleotides outside the gene matches: 7. This chain's CDR3 is CASSQDGLAGGTEQFF. The CDR3 region has the DNA TGCGCCAGCAGCCAAGATGGCCTAGCGGGAGGGACCGAGCAGTTCTTC.

The chain recombines TRBV4-2 with TRBJ2-7; 12 bases match TRBD2. Germline V lookup: CDR1 LGHNA, CDR2 YNFKEQ. This CDR3 is built from 14 residues. Unmatched junction bases numbered 6, after V lost 7 bases and J lost 5 bases. The CDR3, as DNA: TGTGCCAGCACCGCGACTAGCGGGGGCGACGAGCAGTACTTC. Translated: CASTATSGGDEQYF.

V gene TRBV10-3 combines with J gene TRBJ1-5; D is unclear. Germline loops: CDR1 ENHRY, CDR2 SYGVKD. CDR3 length equals 17 residues. V lost 0 bases and J lost 6, with 18 bases in between. CDR3 amino acids: CAISESQFLMRGQPQHF. The CDR3 DNA sequence: TGTGCCATCAGTGAGTCGCAGTTTCTTATGCGGGGTCAGCCCCAGCATTTT.

The chain combines TRBV6-5 with TRBJ1-1; D may be TRBD1 (6 bases). The germline V gene has CDR1 MNHEY and CDR2 SVGAGI. Trimming took 4 bases from V and 1 from J, leaving 10 bases between them. The CDR3 spans 14 residues. This CDR3 reads CASSSGAPNTEAFF. The CDR3 nucleotides read TGTGCCAGCAGTTCAGGGGCCCCGAACACTGAAGCTTTCTTT.

V and J are TRBV5-1 and TRBJ2-3; 8 nucleotides agree with TRBD2. Germline CDR1 SGHRS, CDR2 YFSETQ. The V segment lost 4 bases and the J segment 6 bases; nucleotides outside the gene matches: 22. The CDR3 is 19 amino acids. CDR3 DNA: TGCGCCAGCAGCGCAAAAATGGGGGGAGGTAGCGGGGACCTTGATACGCAGTATTTT. Residues: CASSAKMGGGSGDLDTQYF.

The rearrangement uses TRBV6-5 and TRBJ1-5; D is uncertain. CDR3 length equals 15 residues. The germline V gene encodes CDR1 MNHEY and CDR2 SVGAGI. V lost 10 bases and J 1 base, leaving 17 bases between the germline ends. This CDR3 reads CATTQFWESNQPQHF. CDR3 bases: TGTGCCACCACCCAGTTTTGGGAGAGCAATCAGCCCCAGCATTTT.

The chain joins TRBV4-2 to TRBJ2-3; 10 bases agree with TRBD2. V shed 0 bases and J 2 bases; nucleotides not matched to a gene: 5. From germline, CDR1 is LGHNA and CDR2 YNFKEQ. The CDR3 has 17 residues. As DNA, the CDR3 is TGTGCCAGCAGCCAAGACCGAGGACTAGCGGACACAGATACGCAGTATTTT. Its protein is CASSQDRGLADTDTQYF.

The chain combines TRBV7-3 with TRBJ2-1; TRBD2 is a possible D gene (5 bases). CDR1 is SGHTA, CDR2 FQGTGA, per germline. The CDR3 extends over 13 amino acids. The ends were cut back, 5 bases at V and 8 bases at J, with 13 bases in the middle. The DNA for the CDR3 is TGTGCCAGCAGCCCCCGGGCGAGGGATGAGCAGTTCTTC. It translates to CASSPRARDEQFF.

The chain couples TRBV20-1 to TRBJ1-5; D ambiguous. This CDR3 is 13 amino acids long. Trimming took off 3 bases at V and 1 base at J, with 7 bases between the two ends. Germline V gene data show CDR1 as DFQATT and CDR2 as SNEGSKA (reference sequence). The CDR3 bases are TGCAGTGCTAGTTGGAGGAGCAATCAGCCCCAGCATTTT. This codes for CSASWRSNQPQHF.

This chain connects TRBV20-1 to TRBJ2-1; D is perhaps TRBD2 (5 bases). CDR3 length: 14 residues. Germline assignment: CDR1 DFQATT and CDR2 SNEGSKA (reference sequence). The V and J ends lost 3 bases and 2 bases respectively, with 11 bases between them. The CDR3 sequence: CSASFETTYNEQFF. The CDR3 bases are TGCAGTGCTAGTTTTGAGACTACCTACAATGAGCAGTTCTTC.

The chain is built from TRBV5-4 and TRBJ2-3, with a tentative D call TRBD2 (5 bases). CDR1 SGHNT and CDR2 YYREEE come from the germline V gene (reference sequence). This CDR3 comprises 14 residues. Between the trimmed V and J ends, which lost 10 bases and 1 base, there was a span of 16 bases. CDR3 coding DNA: TGTGCCCTTAAAGAGGGAGCGGGCACAGATACGCAGTATTTT. Its protein product is CALKEGAGTDTQYF.

V is TRBV25-1 and J is TRBJ1-2, with TRBD1 identical over 9 bases. V was pared by 4 bases and J by 0 bases, with 9 bases of the junction left unmatched. CDR1 and CDR2 (germline): MGHDK, SYGVNS. The CDR3 runs 17 residues. CDR3 region: CASSAPEGQGPNYGYTF. The CDR3 DNA reads as TGTGCCAGCAGTGCCCCGGAGGGACAGGGACCTAACTATGGCTACACCTTC.

The J gene is TRBJ2-2, the V gene TRBV3-1 (or the pseudogene TRBV3-2), with 9 positions matching TRBD2. The CDR3 spans 15 residues. V gave up 5 bases and J gave up 4 bases; unmatched junction bases: 5. The germline gives CDR1 LGHDT, CDR2 YNNKEL (reference sequence). The CDR3 sequence is CASSSAGGFTGELFF. The CDR3 nucleotides are TGTGCCAGCAGCTCAGCGGGGGGATTCACCGGGGAGCTGTTTTTT.

This CDR3 reads CASSSRVGTEAFF. CDR3 bases: TGTGCCAGCAGCTCCAGGGTTGGGACTGAAGCTTTCTTT. The gene calls are TRBV11-3 and TRBJ1-1, with TRBD1 as a possible D gene (5 bases). CDR1 is SGHNT and CDR2 is YENEEA in the germline V gene. The CDR3 sequence is 13 residues long. Trimming removed 4 bases at V and 5 bases at J, with 11 bases between.

The chain carries TRBV7-9 and TRBJ1-2, with D possibly being TRBD1 (5 bases). The CDR3 is 13 residues long. V lost 2 bases to trimming and J lost 6 bases, with 10 bases between them. In germline, CDR1 is SEHNR, CDR2 FQNEAQ (reference sequence). The CDR3 DNA reads as TGTGCCAGCAGCTTAAGTGGGGCCCATGGCTACACCTTC. Translation gives CASSLSGAHGYTF.

This chain joins TRBV12-5 and TRBJ2-3; possibly TRBD2 for D (5 bases). The V end was cut by 3 bases, the J end by 5 bases, with 9 bases between. CDR1 is LGHNT and CDR2 is FRNRAP in the germline V gene. The CDR3 covers 13 residues. CDR3 nucleotides: TGTGCTAGTGGTTTCGGGGTGGGAGATACGCAGTATTTT. It codes for CASGFGVGDTQYF.

This chain connects TRBV27 to TRBJ2-5, with 8 bases identical to TRBD1. Germline assignment: CDR1 MNHEY and CDR2 SMNVEV (reference sequence). The CDR3 extends over 14 amino acids. V lost 4 bases and J lost 5; bases outside the gene matches: 6. DNA of the CDR3: TGTGCCAGCAGTTGGACAGGGTTGAGGGAGACCCAGTACTTC. It translates to CASSWTGLRETQYF.

The count of this clone is one. The chain employs TRBV9 and TRBJ2-1; D is unresolved. Trimming took off 7 bases at V and 0 bases at J, with 8 bases between the two ends. Germline V gene lookup returns CDR1 SGDLS and CDR2 YYNGEE. The CDR3 is 13 residues long. CDR3 nucleotides: TGTGCCAGCGCTCTGAGCTCCTACAATGAGCAGTTCTTC. Its protein product is CASALSSYNEQFF.

The rearrangement uses TRBV3-1 (or the pseudogene TRBV3-2) and TRBJ2-1; 9 bases map to TRBD1. Per germline, CDR1 LGHDT and CDR2 YNNKEL (reference sequence). The junction had 7 bases not matched to a gene; V was cut back by 4 bases and J by 9 bases. The CDR3 is 14 residues long. CDR3 coding DNA: TGTGCCAGCAGCCCCTTGACAGGGGGGGTTGAGCAGTTCTTC. Protein product: CASSPLTGGVEQFF.

This chain connects TRBV7-9 to TRBJ1-2; TRBD1 might be the D (6 bases). The V gene lost 3 bases and the J gene lost 7 bases, with 9 bases spanning the gap. The CDR3 spans 12 residues. The germline V gene has CDR1 SEHNR and CDR2 FQNEAQ (reference sequence). CDR3 amino acids: CASSLSGAGYTF. CDR3 DNA sequence: TGTGCCAGCAGCTTGTCAGGGGCTGGCTACACCTTC. Full variable domain (remainder filled in from reference TRBV7-9 and TRBJ1-2): DTGVSQNPRHKITKRGQNVTFRCDPISEHNRLYWYRQTLGQGPEFLTYFQNEAQLEKSRLLSDRFSAERPKGSFSTLEIQRTEQGDSAMYLCASSLSGAGYTFGSGTRLTVV.

This clone was seen only a few times. The rearrangement joins TRBV27 to TRBJ1-2; 10 nucleotides align to TRBD1. With 5 bases clipped from V and 7 bases from J, the junction kept 10 bases outside the gene matches. Germline V gives CDR1 MNHEY, CDR2 SMNVEV (reference sequence). CDR3 length equals 15 residues. CDR3 region: CASSKRDRGSGGYTF. The CDR3 region has the DNA TGTGCCAGCAGTAAACGGGACAGGGGCTCTGGTGGCTACACCTTC.

This rearrangement joins TRBV27 to TRBJ2-7; TRBD1 aligns across 11 bases. Looked up from germline, CDR1 is MNHEY and CDR2 is SMNVEV (reference sequence). The CDR3 consists of 16 residues. J lost 3 bases, V lost 6 bases, and 10 bases had no gene match. The CDR3 DNA sequence: TGTGCCAGCAGCTCTACAGGGACAGGGGGAGACTACGAGCAGTACTTC. Its translation is CASSSTGTGGDYEQYF.